A single sample is the source of the 21 T cell receptor beta chains below, sequenced in a study of immune aging and cytomegalovirus after organ transplant. BD Rhapsody targeted mRNA and AbSeq chemistry was used for microwell cell capture and library preparation. A single record per CDR3 protein comes from TCRdb applying MiXCR to the single-cell sequencing reads. The table records approximately 22,000 distinct CDR3 sequences, around 34% of them present only once. As for time point: five sample-tagged time points from pre-transplant (day -1) to day 368 post-transplant, pooled. For these receptors, no antigen is known. The material sequenced was CMV peptide-activated CD4+ and CD8+ T cells sorted from blood, taken at five time points, pooled. Described subset: sorted CD8+CD137+ and CD4+CD154+ T cells after about 12 h CMV IE-1 peptide stimulation. These receptors all stem from a female donor who had a heart transplant and CMV viremia.

Ten or more counts support this clonotype. The junction does not match germline at one end; this may be a read error. The chain joins TRBV5-1 to TRBJ2-1, with D unresolved. This CDR3 is 14 amino acids long. Germline V lookup: CDR1 SGHRS, CDR2 YFSETQ. The CDR3 spells CASSWTASYNEQSF. The CDR3 nucleotides are TGCGCCAGCAGCTGGACGGCGTCCTACAATGAGCAGTCCTTC.

This chain uses TRBV7-9 with TRBJ2-7; D may be TRBD2 (5 bases). CDR1 and CDR2 (germline): SEHNR, FQNEAQ (reference sequence). Trimming shortened V by 5 bases and J by 7 bases, and 12 bases separated the two germline ends. The CDR3 sequence is 12 residues long. In nucleotides, the CDR3 is TGTGCCAGCAGCCCGGGCCGGGGAGAGCAGTACTTC. Translated, it gives CASSPGRGEQYF.

The chain recombines TRBV6-1 with TRBJ2-6; 8 positions agree with TRBD1. J gave up 0 bases and V 5 bases, and 15 bases lay outside the gene matches. This CDR3 comprises 20 residues. Per germline, CDR1 MNHNS and CDR2 SASEGT. CDR3 region: CASSYVNSGTGSSGANVLTF. Written as DNA, the CDR3 is TGTGCCAGCAGTTACGTGAATAGTGGGACAGGAAGCTCTGGGGCCAACGTCCTGACTTTC.

This clonotype is categorized as medium-sized (0.01 to 0.1%). The V gene is TRBV28, the J gene TRBJ2-2, with D perhaps given as TRBD1 or TRBD2 (5 bases each). Germline CDR1 MDHEN, CDR2 SYDVKM. The germline V and J ends were trimmed by 3 bases and 9 bases, with 20 bases remaining between them. CDR3 length equals 16 residues. CDR3 in amino acids: CASSFNSGTADRELFF. CDR3 nucleotide sequence: TGTGCCAGCAGTTTTAATTCTGGGACGGCGGATCGGGAGCTGTTTTTT.

The chain employs TRBV29-1 and TRBJ2-1; TRBD1 agrees at 7 bases. CDR3 length: 12 residues. The germline V gene encodes CDR1 SQVTM and CDR2 ANQGSEA. Germline trimming cut 8 bases from V and 4 bases from J; bases unmatched to any gene: 5. DNA for the CDR3: TGCAGCACGGAACAGGGGTACAATGAGCAGTTCTTC. Protein: CSTEQGYNEQFF.

The V and J genes are TRBV27 and TRBJ1-2, with TRBD1 matching over 10 bases. Germline V CDR1 and CDR2: MNHEY, SMNVEV (reference sequence). With 0 bases clipped from V and 4 bases from J, the junction kept 5 bases outside the gene matches. CDR3 size: 16 residues. As DNA, the CDR3 is TGTGCCAGCAGTTTATCAGGACAGGGGGGCACCTATGGCTACACCTTC. It specifies CASSLSGQGGTYGYTF.

This clonotype was counted once. A junction boundary mismatches the germline segment, possibly from a read error. As DNA, the CDR3 is TGTGCCACCGGCAGAAACGACAGGAGCTCTGAGAACACCATATGTTTT. Translating gives CATGRNDRSSENTICF. V and J are TRBV15 and TRBJ1-3, with D possibly being TRBD1 (6 bases). Germline V gene lookup returns CDR1 LNHNV and CDR2 YYDKDF (reference sequence). CDR3 length: 16 amino acids.

Regarding this clonotype: At one end the junction does not follow the germline gene, possibly because of a read error. The J gene is TRBJ2-1, the V gene TRBV7-2, with 9 bases that match TRBD2. Germline lookup yields CDR1 SGHTA and CDR2 FQGNSA. CDR3 length: 14 residues. The CDR3 reads CASGLVTTSGEQFF. The DNA of the CDR3 is TGTGCCAGCGGCTTAGTTACGACTAGCGGTGAGCAGTTCTTC.

This clonotype was counted a few times. This chain connects TRBV7-9 to TRBJ2-1; D remains unclear. The CDR3 has 16 amino acids. CDR1 and CDR2 (germline): SEHNR, FQNEAQ (reference sequence). V lost 1 base and J lost 3, with 13 bases in between. The CDR3 DNA follows: TGTGCCAGCAGCTTAGAAAAGGGCGTTGTCTACAATGAGCAGTTCTTC. Translated, it gives CASSLEKGVVYNEQFF.

This clonotype was recorded a few times. This rearrangement joins TRBV30 to TRBJ2-4; D is perhaps TRBD2 (7 bases). Trimming took off 8 bases at V and 5 bases at J, with 13 bases between the two ends. This CDR3 has 12 residues. Germline CDR1 GTSNPN, CDR2 SVGIG (reference sequence). CDR3 bases: TGTGCCGGGGGGGGGCTCCAAAACATTCAGTACTTC. It translates to CAGGGLQNIQYF.

In its sample, this clonotype ranks as medium-sized. This sequence joins TRBV30 and TRBJ2-7; no reliable D call. Trimming took 1 base from V and 4 from J, leaving 23 bases between them. Per the germline V gene, CDR1 is GTSNPN and CDR2 is SVGIG (reference sequence). The CDR3 length is 17 residues. CDR3 sequence: CAWSGPIRIALTYEQYF. DNA for the CDR3: TGTGCCTGGAGTGGCCCCATACGGATAGCCTTGACTTACGAGCAGTACTTC.

In this sample, this clonotype turned up many times. DNA for the CDR3: TGTGCCAGCAGCTTAGCCCTACTAGCGTTGGCCAATGAGCAGTTCTTC. This gives the protein CASSLALLALANEQFF. V gene TRBV7-9 combines with J gene TRBJ2-1; 7 nucleotides agree with TRBD2. Germline CDR1 reads SEHNR; CDR2 reads FQNEAQ (reference sequence). The V gene end was trimmed by 0 bases and the J gene end by 6 bases; junction bases not matched to a gene: 8. This CDR3 comprises 16 residues.

This clonotype is termed medium-sized. This chain joins TRBV4-2 and TRBJ2-1; TRBD2 aligns across 12 bases. V shed 1 base and J 8 bases; nucleotides not matched to a gene: 12. CDR1 and CDR2 (germline): LGHNA, YNFKEQ. This CDR3 comprises 18 residues. Written as DNA, the CDR3 is TGTGCCAGCAGCCAAGGGTTGACTAGCGGGAGCGCCACGGATGAGCAGTTCTTC. It is translated as CASSQGLTSGSATDEQFF.

Many counts were recorded for this clonotype. The chain combines TRBV20-1 with TRBJ2-2; the match to TRBD2 covers 7 bases. The CDR3 contains 16 residues. With V trimmed by 5 bases and J by 2 bases, 11 bases remained unmatched. Germline V gene data show CDR1 as DFQATT and CDR2 as SNEGSKA (reference sequence). CDR3 residues: CSARRPGLQNTGELFF. The CDR3 DNA follows: TGCAGTGCTCGACGACCGGGACTACAAAACACCGGGGAGCTGTTTTTT.

Remarks on this clonotype: One junction end disagrees with the germline gene, perhaps due to a read error. The V and J genes are TRBV5-1 and TRBJ1-4, with 11 bases fitting TRBD1. This CDR3 comprises 16 residues. Per the germline V gene, CDR1 is SGHRS and CDR2 is YFSETQ. CDR3 region: CASSRTGGRDNEKPFF. CDR3 nucleotides: TGCGCCAGCAGCCGGACAGGGGGCCGCGACAATGAAAAACCGTTTTTT.

This chain uses TRBV20-1 with TRBJ2-3; unclear D gene. From germline, CDR1 is DFQATT and CDR2 SNEGSKA (reference sequence). V dropped 0 bases and J dropped 4 bases, with 5 bases sitting between them. This CDR3 contains 12 residues. The CDR3 sequence is CSARDWADTQYF. The CDR3 coding sequence is TGCAGTGCTAGAGATTGGGCAGATACGCAGTATTTT.

This clonotype occurred many times. The J gene is TRBJ2-7, the V gene TRBV30; D assignment may be TRBD1 or TRBD2 (5 bases each). Deletions cut 3 bases from V and 2 bases from J, with 11 bases between. This CDR3 is 13 amino acids long. CDR1 and CDR2 (germline): GTSNPN, SVGIG (reference sequence). DNA of the CDR3: TGTGCCTGGAGCCGGGACGGTACCTACGAGCAGTACTTC. It specifies CAWSRDGTYEQYF.

This clonotype has only a few counts. This rearrangement joins TRBV28 to TRBJ1-5; no reliable D call. Germline V gene sequence: CDR1 MDHEN, CDR2 SYDVKM. Trimming stripped 4 bases from V and 9 bases from J, with 19 bases between. The CDR3 is made up of 15 amino acids. The CDR3 DNA is TGTGCCAGCAGTTCCCCCGGAGGAGCCGGGCGGCCCCAGCATTTT. Translated, it gives CASSSPGGAGRPQHF.

This clonotype was recorded many times. The CDR3 is CASRRTIQIAGMADTQYF. DNA of the CDR3: TGTGCCAGCAGAAGGACCATTCAAATAGCGGGAATGGCAGATACGCAGTATTTT. The chain is built from TRBV6-6 and TRBJ2-3; the match to TRBD2 covers 8 bases. The CDR3 length is 18 residues. Per germline, CDR1 MNHNY and CDR2 SVGAGI (reference sequence). With 6 bases clipped from V and 4 bases from J, the junction kept 18 bases outside the gene matches.

Relative to its sample, this clonotype is medium-sized. V usage is TRBV3-1 and J usage is TRBJ2-7; D gene ambiguous. CDR3 size: 12 residues. V was trimmed by 4 bases and J by 3 bases, leaving 7 bases between them. Germline assignment: CDR1 LGHDT and CDR2 YNNKEL (reference sequence). The CDR3 is CASSLTYYEQYF. In DNA form, the CDR3 reads TGTGCCAGCAGCCTCACCTACTACGAGCAGTACTTC.

This clonotype was observed a few times. The chain recombines TRBV5-1 with TRBJ2-1; D might be TRBD2 (6 bases). Trimming shortened V by 4 bases and J by 10 bases, and 21 bases separated the two germline ends. The CDR3 is 15 residues long. The germline gives CDR1 SGHRS, CDR2 YFSETQ. The CDR3 here is CASSLGPGPAGEQFF. The CDR3 coding sequence is TGCGCCAGCAGCCTGGGACCGGGTCCCGCGGGGGAGCAGTTCTTC.